Listed here are 16 T cell receptor beta chains from one sample, sequenced in a study of blood T cell repertoires in COVID-19. Method: immunoSEQ multiplex PCR; TCRdb's copy keeps in-frame clones and lacks some. Altogether roughly 380,000 clones are present, around 84% being singletons, with the ten largest covering over 0.95%. The specimen was peripheral blood. These TCRs come from a human donor with acute or convalescent COVID-19. The donor label of this sample is uncertain.

CDR3: CASSFDLAGGTDTQYF. The CDR3 bases are TGTGCCAGCAGTTTCGACCTAGCGGGAGGGACAGATACGCAGTATTTT. This sequence joins TRBV6-5 and TRBJ2-3; 12 nucleotides match TRBD2. The ends lost 4 bases at V and 3 bases at J; junction bases unmatched: 5. Germline CDR1 and CDR2: MNHEY and SVGAGI. This CDR3 has 16 amino acids.

The chain is built from TRBV5-4 and TRBJ2-2, with 11 bases that match TRBD2. Germline assignment: CDR1 SGHNT and CDR2 YYREEE (reference sequence). The CDR3 covers 16 residues. Trimming removed 3 bases from V and 7 bases from J; junction bases left unmatched: 8. The CDR3 nucleotides are TGTGCCAGCAGCTCCGTAGCGGGAGGGCCCATCGGGGAGCTGTTTTTT. Its translation: CASSSVAGGPIGELFF.

The V call is TRBV18, the J call TRBJ1-1; D is possibly TRBD1 (6 bases). The germline CDR1 and CDR2 sequences are KGHSH and LQKENI. V dropped 2 bases and J dropped 1 base, with 8 bases sitting between them. The CDR3 is 14 amino acids. CDR3: CASSPGTQNTEAFF. CDR3 nucleotides: TGTGCCAGCTCACCAGGGACACAGAACACTGAAGCTTTCTTT. The variable domain in full, with the rest retrieved from reference TRBV18 and TRBJ1-1, is NAGVMQNPRHLVRRRGQEARLRCSPMKGHSHVYWYRQLPEEGLKFMVYLQKENIIDESGMPKERFSAEFPKEGPSILRIQQVVRGDSAAYFCASSPGTQNTEAFFGQGTRLTVV.

This clone was seen more than once but under ten times. V gene TRBV19 combines with J gene TRBJ1-2; weak D call: TRBD1 (5 bases). From germline, CDR1 is LNHDA and CDR2 SQIVND (reference sequence). Trimming pared 4 bases from V and 8 bases from J, leaving 20 bases between. This CDR3 spans 15 amino acids. This CDR3 reads CASSTRPGSVGGYTF. The DNA of the CDR3 is TGTGCCAGTAGTACCCGCCCAGGGTCAGTGGGCGGCTACACCTTC.

The chain links TRBV5-1 to TRBJ2-2; tentatively, D is TRBD1 (6 bases). The CDR3 has 13 residues. Trimming stripped 4 bases from V and 3 bases from J, with 7 bases between. The V gene's germline CDR1 is SGHRS and CDR2 YFSETQ. CDR3 nucleotide sequence: TGCGCCAGCAGCAAGGGGGACACCGGGGAGCTGTTTTTT. It yields the protein CASSKGDTGELFF. Combining the CDR3 with reference TRBV5-1 and TRBJ2-2 gives the whole variable domain KAGVTQTPRYLIKTRGQQVTLSCSPISGHRSVSWYQQTPGQGLQFLFEYFSETQRNKGNFPGRFSGRQFSNSRSEMNVSTLELGDSALYLCASSKGDTGELFFGEGSRLTVL.

The genes are TRBV4-1 and TRBJ1-1; D remains ambiguous. This CDR3 has 13 residues. Germline loops: CDR1 MGHRA, CDR2 YSYEKL. V gave up 3 bases and J gave up 7 bases, with 12 bases separating them. The CDR3 sequence: CASSQAQTDEAFF. The CDR3 DNA reads as TGCGCCAGCAGCCAGGCTCAGACTGATGAAGCTTTCTTT.

This clone has only one observation. V is TRBV4-1 and J is TRBJ2-2; a possible D gene is TRBD2 (6 bases). The CDR3 consists of 13 residues. Germline CDR1 MGHRA, CDR2 YSYEKL. V gave up 8 bases and J gave up 5 bases, with 12 bases separating them. Written as DNA, the CDR3 is TGCGCCAGCCAAGCGGAGGGAACCGGGGAGCTGTTTTTT. As protein: CASQAEGTGELFF.

V and J are TRBV20-1 and TRBJ1-5; D call uncertain. Trimming pared 3 bases from V and 0 bases from J, leaving 9 bases between. Germline-derived CDR1 and CDR2 are DFQATT and SNEGSKA (reference sequence). The CDR3 is 14 residues long. Here the CDR3 DNA reads TGCAGTGCTAGTGTAGCTTATAGCAATCAGCCCCAGCATTTT. Residues: CSASVAYSNQPQHF.

The CDR3 loop reads CASSFGRGLTGELFF. CDR3 nucleotide sequence: TGCGCCAGCAGCTTCGGAAGGGGTTTGACCGGGGAGCTGTTTTTT. This rearrangement joins TRBV5-1 to TRBJ2-2, with a weak D call TRBD1 (5 bases). Per the germline V gene, CDR1 is SGHRS and CDR2 is YFSETQ. The CDR3 is made up of 15 amino acids. V was cut by 2 bases and J by 5 bases, with 13 bases left in between.

The rearrangement uses TRBV5-5 and TRBJ2-3; D perhaps matches TRBD1 (6 bases). With 5 bases removed from V and 5 bases from J, the gap between germline ends came to 21 bases. The germline V gene encodes CDR1 SGHKS and CDR2 YYEKEE (reference sequence). The CDR3 contains 16 residues. CDR3 DNA: TGTGCCAGCAGTCCTAACCTACAGGGATCAGGAGATACGCAGTATTTT. Amino acid sequence: CASSPNLQGSGDTQYF.

CDR3 region: CASSHGGTEAFF. In DNA, the CDR3 is TGTGCCAGCTCCCACGGAGGTACTGAAGCTTTCTTT. The chain joins TRBV18 to TRBJ1-1; D remains ambiguous. The V end lost 6 bases, the J end lost 5 bases, and 10 bases lay between the germline ends. Per germline, CDR1 KGHSH and CDR2 LQKENI. The CDR3 covers 12 residues.

This sequence joins TRBV6-5 and TRBJ1-1; 8 bases line up with TRBD1. Germline trimming cut 4 bases from V and 6 bases from J; bases unmatched to any gene: 1. Germline CDR1 MNHEY, CDR2 SVGAGI. The CDR3 is 12 amino acids. The CDR3 DNA is TGTGCCAGCAGTTGGGACAGGTCTGAAGCTTTCTTT. It yields the protein CASSWDRSEAFF.

This clone was observed a few times. V gene TRBV7-9 combines with J gene TRBJ2-2, with TRBD2 as a possible D gene (5 bases). Germline loops: CDR1 SEHNR, CDR2 FQNEAQ (reference sequence). Trimming cost V 1 base and J 7 bases, with 19 bases left between them. The CDR3 has 17 amino acids. In DNA form, the CDR3 reads TGTGCCAGCAGCTTAGTGGACTCAACAAGGCCGGACGGGGAGCTGTTTTTT. Protein product: CASSLVDSTRPDGELFF.

This rearrangement joins TRBV27 to TRBJ2-7; the D gene is possibly TRBD2 (6 bases). The CDR3 sequence is 16 residues long. V lost 4 bases and J lost 7, with 23 bases in between. Germline V CDR1 and CDR2: MNHEY, SMNVEV (reference sequence). CDR3 nucleotide sequence: TGTGCCAGCAGTTCGGGACTCCTGCGCTCCTTCGGGGAGCAGTACTTC. This encodes CASSSGLLRSFGEQYF.

V and J are TRBV6-5 and TRBJ1-1; TRBD1 matches 10 bases. In germline, CDR1 is MNHEY, CDR2 SVGAGI. The CDR3 is 15 residues long. V was clipped by 2 bases and J by 5 bases; unmatched bases: 5. The DNA for the CDR3 is TGTGCCAGCAGTTACCGACAGGGGGCAAGGACTGAAGCTTTCTTT. Encoded protein: CASSYRQGARTEAFF.

In nucleotides, the CDR3 is TGTGCCAGCAGTGTGAGCGGGGCCTTACGCTACGAGCAGTACTTC. It yields the protein CASSVSGALRYEQYF. The V and J genes are TRBV2 and TRBJ2-7, with 7 bases aligning to TRBD2. The trim removed 4 bases at V and 3 bases at J, leaving 9 bases unmatched. Germline values: CDR1 SNHLY, CDR2 FYNNEI. The CDR3 length is 15 residues.